The rows below give T cell receptor beta chains drawn from one sample of a study of beta chain features in type 1 diabetes. The table came from immunoSEQ multiplex PCR; TCRdb's copy has only in-frame clones and leaves some out. The sample carries over 150,000 clones, under 13% recorded once. The source material was central memory CD4+ T cells from blood. These receptors were taken from a man aged 25-40 years with type 1 diabetes. Both conserved end residues are part of each CDR3. D genes are given only for firm matches. Only some rows state a clone size, as once, few, many or a class for expanded clones.

>12|TRBJ2-7|.|.|TRBV7-2
TGTGCCAGCAGCTTAACTAGTCGCGAGCAGTACTTC
CASSLTSREQYF
>16|TRBJ2-5|TRBD2|.|TRBV28
TGTGCCAGCAGTAGACTAGCGGGAAGGAATCAAGAGACCCAGTACTTC
CASSRLAGRNQETQYF
>17|TRBJ1-1|.|.|TRBV28
TGTGCCAGCAACCCCGGGGAGGGCTGGGGGAAGGACACTGAAGCTTTCTTT
CASNPGEGWGKDTEAFF
>16|TRBJ2-1|.|few|TRBV4-2
TGTGCCAGCAGCCAGGCCGCCCGGGTTGCCTACAATGAGCAGTTCTTC
CASSQAARVAYNEQFF
>13|TRBJ2-7|.|.|TRBV25-1
TGTGCCAGCAATCGGGGGGCCAGCTACGAGCAGTACTTC
CASNRGASYEQYF
>16|TRBJ2-7|TRBD2|.|TRBV5-1
TGCGCCAGCAGCTTGGCCGGGACTAGCGGGGGCTACGAGCAGTACTTC
CASSLAGTSGGYEQYF
>13|TRBJ2-7|TRBD1|few|TRBV18
TGTGCCAGCTCAACGGACAGGTCCTACGAGCAGTACTTC
CASSTDRSYEQYF
>14|TRBJ1-1|.|.|TRBV6-5
TGTGCCAGCAACTCCCGGCGGGAAGCCACTGAAGCTTTCTTT
CASNSRREATEAFF
>14|TRBJ2-3|TRBD1|.|TRBV28
TGTGCCAGCACCTTGGGTCAGGGGGCGCGGACGCAGTATTTT
CASTLGQGARTQYF
>15|TRBJ2-1|TRBD2|few|TRBV7-9
TGTGCCAGCAGCGAAACCGGGACTAGGGGCAATGAGCAGTTCTTC
CASSETGTRGNEQFF
>17|TRBJ2-7|TRBD2|few|TRBV11-2
TGTGCCAGCAGCTTAATAGCGGGAGGCCGGGGGGCCTACGAGCAGTACTTC
CASSLIAGGRGAYEQYF
>14|TRBJ1-1|.|.|TRBV16
TGTGCCAGCAGCCAAGGAGGGGCGGTCACTGAAGCTTTCTTT
CASSQGGAVTEAFF
>15|TRBJ2-3|TRBD1|.|TRBV5-6
TGTGCCAGCAGCTTGTGGGGGACAGCCGGAGATACGCAGTATTTT
CASSLWGTAGDTQYF
>12|TRBJ1-2|.|few|TRBV5-6
TGTGCCAGCAGCTTGTCCCCCGGGGGCTACACCTTC
CASSLSPGGYTF
>13|TRBJ2-5|.|.|TRBV28
TGTGCCAGCAGTTTAGGGGGGGCAGAGACCCAGTACTTC
CASSLGGAETQYF
>17|TRBJ2-1|TRBD2|few|TRBV7-3
TGTGCCAGCAGCTCCCATAGCGGGAGAGGTTTCTACAATGAGCAGTTCTTC
CASSSHSGRGFYNEQFF
>14|TRBJ2-2|.|few|TRBV18
TGTGCCAGCTCACCAGGAGGCGCCACCGGGGAGCTGTTTTTT
CASSPGGATGELFF
>11|TRBJ2-3|.|.|TRBV7-9
TGTGCCACCTCTCGCACAGATACGCAGTATTTT
CATSRTDTQYF
>15|TRBJ1-1|.|few|TRBV5-1
TGCGCCAGCAGCTTGGAAAAAGGGAGTGGTACTGAAGCTTTCTTT
CASSLEKGSGTEAFF
>15|TRBJ2-7|TRBD2|many|TRBV23-1
TGCGCCAGCAGTCAATATGCGGGAGGGCCGGTCGAGCAGTACTTC
CASSQYAGGPVEQYF
>13|TRBJ2-1|TRBD2|few|TRBV12-5
TGTGCTAGTGGAGCGACTAGCGGGAGTGGGCAGTTCTTC
CASGATSGSGQFF
>15|TRBJ2-1|TRBD2|few|TRBV14
TGTGCCAGCAGCCTCCTAGCGGGCTCCTACAATGAGCAGTTCTTC
CASSLLAGSYNEQFF
>14|TRBJ2-5|TRBD1|few|TRBV5-1
TGCGCCAGCAGCTGGAAGACAGGGCCAGAGACCCAGTACTTC
CASSWKTGPETQYF
>13|TRBJ1-2|TRBD1|.|TRBV30
TGTGCCTGGAGTGCAGGGGGGAGCTATGGCTACACCTTC
CAWSAGGSYGYTF
>14|TRBJ2-3|.|.|TRBV5-1
TGCGCCAGCAGCGATAGTATTTTGGCAGATACGCAGTATTTT
CASSDSILADTQYF
>12|TRBJ1-2|.|.|TRBV5-1
TGCGCCAGCAGCTTCGATGAGAGGGGCTACACCTTC
CASSFDERGYTF
>14|TRBJ1-1|.|few|TRBV15
TGTGCCACCAGCAGAGTCCTAGGGGGCACTGAAGCTTTCTTT
CATSRVLGGTEAFF
>15|TRBJ1-1|.|.|TRBV7-2
TGTGCCAGCAGGTTGTCAGTGGGCATGAACACTGAAGCTTTCTTT
CASRLSVGMNTEAFF
>14|TRBJ2-2|.|.|TRBV27
TGTGCCAGCAGTTTAGCGGGATCTAACGGGGAGCTGTTTTTT
CASSLAGSNGELFF
>16|TRBJ1-1|TRBD1|.|TRBV5-1
TGCGCCAGCAGCTCGAGTACAGGGGAGCGGTACACTGAAGCTTTCTTT
CASSSSTGERYTEAFF
>16|TRBJ2-5|TRBD2|.|TRBV4-3
TGCGCCAGCAGCCAAGTACTAGCGGGAGTACAAGAGACCCAGTACTTC
CASSQVLAGVQETQYF
>15|TRBJ2-5|TRBD2|few|TRBV7-2
TGTGCCAGCAGTTGGATGGGACTAGCGGGAGAGACCCAGTACTTC
CASSWMGLAGETQYF
>14|TRBJ2-3|.|few|TRBV7-2
TGTGCCAGCAGCCCAAACGGCGCAGGAGATACGCAGTATTTT
CASSPNGAGDTQYF
>14|TRBJ2-1|.|.|TRBV5-1
TGCGCCAGCAGCCACGGGGAAACGCACAATGAGCAGTTCTTC
CASSHGETHNEQFF
>13|TRBJ1-1|.|.|TRBV29-1
TGCAGCGTTGAAAGGGACAAGAACACTGAAGCTTTCTTT
CSVERDKNTEAFF
>16|TRBJ2-3|TRBD2|few|TRBV5-1
TGCGCCAGCAGCTTGACTAGCGGGAGGGCCTCAGATACGCAGTATTTT
CASSLTSGRASDTQYF
>15|TRBJ2-7|TRBD2|few|TRBV4-1
TGCGCCAGCAGCCAAGATCCCGGGAGGGCCTTCGAGCAGTACTTC
CASSQDPGRAFEQYF
>15|TRBJ2-3|TRBD2|few|TRBV5-4
TGTGCCAGCAGCTTGAGCGGGATGCCCACAGATACGCAGTATTTT
CASSLSGMPTDTQYF
>16|TRBJ2-3|.|.|TRBV28
TGTGCCAGCAGTCCGGACAGCCCAAGGGTCACAGATACGCAGTATTTT
CASSPDSPRVTDTQYF
>14|TRBJ2-7|TRBD1|few|TRBV4-1
TGCGCCAGCAGCCAACAGGGACAGGTCGGCGAGCAGTACTTC
CASSQQGQVGEQYF